This TCR beta chain was obtained from a study of shared clonotypes between healthy human individuals. Overall study context: Ranging from 18 to 49 in age, donors were a couple of women and a few men.

This was a deep-level run. Measured with immunoSEQ multiplex PCR; TCRdb has only the in-frame clones, and not every one. The profile covers some 2,000,000 clones, with 90% to 96% appearing a single time and roughly 0.13% taken by the ten largest. The CDR3 is made up of 13 amino acids. Germline values: CDR1 MNHNS, CDR2 SASEGT. V lost 11 bases and J lost 2, with 14 bases in between. Donors were Caucasian adults residing in Nashville, Tennessee, USA. Memory CD4+ cells were the fraction left after CD45RA+ naive selection. Sequencing was carried out using naive CD4+ T cells sorted from blood. Indicated subset: CD45RA+ positively selected. The rearrangement joins TRBV6-1 to TRBJ2-3; D might be TRBD2 (5 bases). This TCR was recovered from a man aged 18 to 35 in good health. The CDR3 DNA reads as TGTGCCGCAATGACTATTTACACAGATACGCAGTATTTT. This encodes CAAMTIYTDTQYF.